This T cell receptor beta chain derives from a study of CD8+CD57+ T cells in acquired aplastic anemia. Study-level background: When averaged, DNA from sorted CD4+ and CD8+ cells came to around 3.1 ug. Study-wide results and limits: Patients and controls shared 25 to 30 CD8+ CDR3 sequences, which appeared highly expressed in patients and within their immunodominant clones.

This clonotype has at least ten counts. Its cognate antigen is unknown. Genomic DNA provided the template from which TCR beta VDJ and CDR3 profiles were obtained. TCRdb fed the reads into MiXCR, producing one record per CDR3 protein. The table has fewer than 250,000 distinct CDR3 sequences, around half seen once; the top ten hold over 7.5%. V was trimmed by 6 bases and J by 0 bases, leaving 15 bases between them. This CDR3 has 17 amino acids. Patients selected for sequencing had displayed CD8+CD57+ cell expansion by flow cytometry. Sampling of blood occurred while the patients had still received no therapy.

The V gene is TRBV12-3 or TRBV12-4, the J gene TRBJ1-6; D is ambiguous. The receptor was isolated from a human donor with aplastic anemia. The sequenced sample consisted of sorted CD4+, CD8+, or CD8+CD57+ T cells (not recorded which) from PBMCs. Written as DNA, the CDR3 is TGTGCCAGCAGGCGGACTGTCCAGAGCTCCTATAATTCACCCCTCCACTTT. This translates into CASRRTVQSSYNSPLHF.